The T cell receptor beta chain under discussion was sequenced for a study of T cells in Graves' hyperthyroidism and ophthalmopathy. Overall study findings and caveats: Through a model of 13 V-J features, ophthalmopathy was separated from stable hyperthyroidism. The model anticipated ophthalmopathy a median approximately 6.7 months pre-onset.

Germline V gives CDR1 ENHRY, CDR2 SYGVKD. This CDR3 has 15 amino acids. Losses at the gene ends were 10 bases for V and 3 bases for J; bases not matched to a gene: 11. Authors of the study amplified TCR beta CDR3 regions from RNA transcripts. RT-PCR in the first round (using the HTBI primer set) targeted the TCR CDR3. TCRdb redid the calling of the multiplex PCR reads with MiXCR, one entry per CDR3 protein. The table records around 720,000 distinct CDR3 sequences, approximately 40% of them present only once. Those with hyperthyroidism were 18 to 65 years old, newly diagnosed, and ill for under 2 months. Cells are PBMCs isolated from about 10 ml of fresh blood. This clonotype was seen only once. Antigen specificity is unknown.

This chain uses TRBV10-3 with TRBJ2-3; 9 nucleotides line up with TRBD2. The TCR originated in a woman in her forties with Graves' hyperthyroidism. Material: blood. The CDR3 spells CATLGLAGSTDTQYF. In DNA form, the CDR3 reads TGTGCCACGCTTGGTCTAGCGGGGTCAACAGATACGCAGTATTTT.